Shown below are 8 T cell receptor beta chains from a single sample sequenced in a study of T cells in Graves' hyperthyroidism and ophthalmopathy. Using RNA transcripts as the source, TCR beta CDR3 regions were amplified. Initially, a first-round RT-PCR of the TCR CDR3 employed the HTBI primer set. A single record per CDR3 protein comes from TCRdb applying MiXCR to the multiplex PCR reads. The sample includes some 650,000 distinct CDR3 sequences, about a sixth of them seen just once. The sequenced sample consisted of blood. The receptors come from a woman aged 35 to 49 with Graves' ophthalmopathy.

This clonotype was seen many times. This chain links TRBV7-8 with TRBJ2-1, with 9 bases that match TRBD1. Germline trimming cut 1 base from V and 2 bases from J; bases unmatched to any gene: 6. The CDR3 extends over 17 amino acids. Looked up from germline, CDR1 is SGHVS and CDR2 is FQNEAQ. The CDR3 here is CASSLEGDRAAYNEQFF. CDR3 nucleotide sequence: TGTGCCAGCAGCTTAGAAGGGGACAGGGCAGCCTACAATGAGCAGTTCTTC. Together with reference TRBV7-8 and TRBJ2-1, the CDR3 gives the full variable domain: GAGVSQSPRYKVAKRGQDVALRCDPISGHVSLFWYQQALGQGPEFLTYFQNEAQLDKSGLPSDRFFAERPEGSVSTLKIQRTQQEDSAVYLCASSLEGDRAAYNEQFFGPGTRLTVL.

The V gene is TRBV2, the J gene TRBJ1-6; 9 bases are a match to TRBD1. J lost 0 bases, V lost 6 bases, and 6 bases had no gene match. Per the germline V gene, CDR1 is SNHLY and CDR2 is FYNNEI. This CDR3 has 17 residues. In nucleotides, the CDR3 is TGTGCCAGCAGATTAGGGACAGGGCGCTCCTATAATTCACCCCTCCACTTT. It yields the protein CASRLGTGRSYNSPLHF.

This clonotype occurred a few times. The rearrangement joins TRBV29-1 to TRBJ2-3; D is perhaps TRBD2 (6 bases). This CDR3 comprises 13 residues. V was pared by 1 base and J by 4 bases, with 9 bases between. CDR1 SQVTM and CDR2 ANQGSEA come from the germline V gene. The chain's CDR3 is CSVEVGSADTQYF. DNA for the CDR3: TGCAGCGTTGAAGTCGGGAGTGCAGATACGCAGTATTTT.

This clonotype has a count of ten or more. This chain uses TRBV2 with TRBJ2-1; D tentatively fits TRBD1 or TRBD2 (5 bases each). Germline V gene data show CDR1 as SNHLY and CDR2 as FYNNEI. This CDR3 contains 14 residues. Trimming pared 6 bases from V and 7 bases from J, leaving 16 bases between. The CDR3 loop reads CASRRDGPGNEQFF. DNA for the CDR3: TGTGCCAGCAGAAGGGACGGACCTGGGAATGAGCAGTTCTTC.

CDR3 in amino acids: CASRGQGAPHDSNQPQHF. CDR3 nucleotide sequence: TGTGCCAGCAGGGGACAGGGGGCCCCTCACGATAGCAATCAGCCCCAGCATTTT. The J gene is TRBJ1-5, the V gene TRBV2; 12 bases match TRBD1. The CDR3 sequence is 18 residues long. Germline-derived CDR1 and CDR2 are SNHLY and FYNNEI. Trimming cost V 6 bases and J 0 bases; bases outside gene matches: 9.

In its sample, this clonotype was seen many times. The chain combines TRBV7-2 with TRBJ2-1; 12 nucleotides match TRBD2. Germline V CDR1 and CDR2: SGHTA, FQGNSA. The CDR3 is made up of 14 amino acids. The trim removed 1 base at V and 10 bases at J, leaving 2 bases unmatched. CDR3 in DNA: TGTGCCAGCAGCTTAGGACTAGCGGGAGTCGAGCAGTTCTTC. It specifies CASSLGLAGVEQFF. Variable domain in full (rest from reference TRBV7-2 and TRBJ2-1): GAGVSQSPSNKVTEKGKDVELRCDPISGHTALYWYRQSLGQGLEFLIYFQGNSAPDKSGLPSDRFSAERTGGSVSTLTIQRTQQEDSAVYLCASSLGLAGVEQFFGPGTRLTVL.

This clonotype occurred a few times. The chain is built from TRBV27 and TRBJ1-5; 7 bases fit TRBD1. This CDR3 has 14 amino acids. From germline, CDR1 is MNHEY and CDR2 SMNVEV (reference sequence). V shed 5 bases and J 5 bases; nucleotides not matched to a gene: 6. The CDR3 sequence is CASSPRQGHQPQHF. In DNA, the CDR3 is TGTGCCAGCAGTCCCAGACAGGGCCATCAGCCCCAGCATTTT.

This clonotype was picked up many times. The chain has TRBV7-8 and TRBJ1-4, with 7 positions matching TRBD1. The germline CDR1 and CDR2 sequences are SGHVS and FQNEAQ. This CDR3 region has 16 residues. Trimming cost V 4 bases and J 5 bases; bases outside gene matches: 10. In nucleotides, the CDR3 is TGTGCCAGCAGCTCCAGGGGGGGAAACCAAAATGAAAAACTGTTTTTT. Its translation: CASSSRGGNQNEKLFF.